This TCR beta chain was identified in a study of PD-L1 blockade in urothelial cancer. Study at large: Chemotherapy regimens numbering 0 to 3 had been given to patients. Samples of blood were analyzed 3 weeks (second dose) and 6 weeks after treatment start.

The length of the CDR3 is 17 residues. Germline CDR1 is LGHNA and CDR2 is YNFKEQ. Trimming cost V 1 base and J 0 bases; bases outside gene matches: 6. The time point here: peripheral blood 6 weeks after treatment start. Profiled with immunoSEQ multiplex PCR; TCRdb holds only in-frame clones, not every one. Of some 75,000 clones in the sample, approximately 90% were seen once. This material consisted of PBMCs, taken around atezolizumab (anti-PD-L1) treatment. The source is a woman of 80 years or more with urothelial cancer. The chain uses TRBV4-2 and TRBJ2-7, with 10 bases aligning to TRBD2. CDR3 nucleotide sequence: TGTGCCAGCAGCCAAGTGGCGCTAGCGGGAGACTCCTACGAGCAGTACTTC. Translated: CASSQVALAGDSYEQYF.